This passage covers 17 T cell receptor beta chains from one sample sequenced in a study of T cells in Graves' hyperthyroidism and ophthalmopathy. The source material, RNA transcripts, was used to amplify TCR beta CDR3 regions. The TCR CDR3 was amplified in a first-round RT-PCR using the HTBI primer set. TCRdb reanalysed the multiplex PCR reads using MiXCR and keeps one entry per CDR3 protein. This sample yields approximately 700,000 distinct CDR3 sequences, of which 16% are seen a single time; around 7.7% belongs to the top ten. The sequencing input was blood. The source is a man aged 18 to 35 with Graves' hyperthyroidism.

The rearrangement links TRBV7-2 to TRBJ2-1; no definite D call. Trimming stripped 3 bases from V and 5 bases from J, with 14 bases between. Germline CDR1 SGHTA, CDR2 FQGNSA. The CDR3 is 15 residues long. The CDR3 spells CASSLIRSWDNEQFF. Written as DNA, the CDR3 is TGTGCCAGCAGCTTGATTCGGTCTTGGGACAATGAGCAGTTCTTC.

This clonotype appeared a few times. The chain has TRBV18 and TRBJ2-5; D unresolved. Trimming removed 1 base from V and 2 bases from J, with 8 bases in between. The CDR3 is 14 residues long. Germline assignment: CDR1 KGHSH and CDR2 LQKENI. CDR3 residues: CASSPQSGQETQYF. The CDR3 nucleotides are TGTGCCAGCTCACCACAAAGTGGACAAGAGACCCAGTACTTC.

The J gene is TRBJ2-7, the V gene TRBV18; a possible D gene is TRBD1 (5 bases). The V gene's germline CDR1 is KGHSH and CDR2 LQKENI. Trimming took off 5 bases at V and 5 bases at J, with 16 bases between the two ends. CDR3 length: 14 residues. The CDR3 nucleotides read TGTGCCAGCTCATCCCCGACAGTATCGAACGAGCAGTACTTC. It codes for CASSSPTVSNEQYF.

This clonotype has a count of ten or more. The chain recombines TRBV2 with TRBJ1-5; no clear D. Germline V gene lookup returns CDR1 SNHLY and CDR2 FYNNEI. Trimming took 5 bases from V and 0 from J, leaving 14 bases between them. The CDR3 spans 16 residues. CDR3 sequence reads: CASSSLDWYSNQPQHF. CDR3 nucleotides: TGTGCCAGCAGTTCCCTAGACTGGTATAGCAATCAGCCCCAGCATTTT. Looking up the rest from reference TRBV2 and TRBJ1-5 gives the full variable domain: EPEVTQTPSHQVTQMGQEVILRCVPISNHLYFYWYRQILGQKVEFLVSFYNNEISEKSEIFDDQFSVERPDGSNFTLKIRSTKLEDSAMYFCASSSLDWYSNQPQHFGDGTRLSIL.

This clonotype was detected many times. This rearrangement joins TRBV7-2 to TRBJ2-3, with D unclear. Per germline, CDR1 SGHTA and CDR2 FQGNSA. The ends were cut back, 1 base at V and 0 bases at J, with 11 bases in the middle. This CDR3 is 16 amino acids long. This chain's CDR3 is CASSLGAAASTDTQYF. In DNA form, the CDR3 reads TGTGCCAGCAGCTTAGGGGCGGCGGCTAGCACAGATACGCAGTATTTT.

The chain joins TRBV30 to TRBJ1-5; 9 positions match TRBD1. Germline CDR1 and CDR2: GTSNPN and SVGIG (reference sequence). V shed 4 bases and J 6 bases; nucleotides not matched to a gene: 7. The CDR3 totals 14 residues. The CDR3 reads CAWNTGGAAQPQHF. In DNA, the CDR3 is TGTGCCTGGAATACAGGGGGCGCGGCTCAGCCCCAGCATTTT.

This clonotype occurred a few times. The chain carries TRBV20-1 and TRBJ2-1; TRBD2 agrees at 11 bases. The length of the CDR3 is 12 residues. Trimming removed 7 bases from V and 7 bases from J; junction bases left unmatched: 3. Germline CDR1 is DFQATT and CDR2 is SNEGSKA (reference sequence). CDR3 bases: TGCAGTGGACTAGCGGGATGGAATGAGCAGTTCTTC. Residues: CSGLAGWNEQFF.

This clonotype was seen ten or more times. The chain is built from TRBV5-1 and TRBJ2-1, with 8 bases identical to TRBD1. CDR3 length equals 15 residues. The J segment lost 4 bases and the V segment lost 0 bases, leaving 3 bases of the junction unmatched. Germline V lookup: CDR1 SGHRS, CDR2 YFSETQ. The CDR3 sequence is CASSLDGQGYNEQFF. CDR3 DNA: TGCGCCAGCAGCTTGGACGGACAGGGATACAATGAGCAGTTCTTC.

The sample holds many counts of this clonotype. V and J are TRBV10-3 and TRBJ2-5; 8 bases fit TRBD2. V shed 0 bases and J 0 bases; nucleotides not matched to a gene: 6. The CDR3 runs 17 residues. Germline CDR1 and CDR2: ENHRY and SYGVKD. The CDR3 coding sequence is TGTGCCATCAGTGAGTCGAAGAGTAGCGGGAACCAAGAGACCCAGTACTTC. It yields the protein CAISESKSSGNQETQYF.

In its sample, this clonotype was seen a few times. The V call is TRBV28, the J call TRBJ1-2; D gene ambiguous. CDR3 length equals 12 residues. Trimming took off 5 bases at V and 5 bases at J, with 9 bases between the two ends. Germline loops: CDR1 MDHEN, CDR2 SYDVKM. CDR3 in DNA: TGTGCCAGCAGTCGTGGAGGGTATGGCTACACCTTC. It codes for CASSRGGYGYTF.

This sequence joins TRBV16 and TRBJ1-5; tentative D call: TRBD1 (5 bases). From germline, CDR1 is KGHSY and CDR2 FQNENV. The CDR3 is 15 residues long. Trimming shortened V by 0 bases and J by 11 bases, and 17 bases separated the two germline ends. Here the CDR3 DNA reads TGTGCCAGCAGCCAATCGGCGGGGGGGAGAGGGGCCCAGCATTTT. Its translation is CASSQSAGGRGAQHF.

About this clonotype: Being one base from a much bigger clone, this may be a read error. The chain employs TRBV15 and TRBJ2-1; D unresolved. The CDR3 contains 15 residues. Per germline, CDR1 LNHNV and CDR2 YYDKDF (reference sequence). The CDR3: CATSRDLLSCNEQFF. The CDR3 bases are TGTGCCACCAGCAGAGATTTGTTATCCTGCAATGAGCAGTTCTTC.

This clonotype was counted at least ten times. This chain links TRBV30 with TRBJ2-7; D is perhaps TRBD2 (5 bases). V was clipped by 0 bases and J by 0 bases, with 9 bases between them. Germline CDR1 reads GTSNPN; CDR2 reads SVGIG (reference sequence). The CDR3 extends over 14 amino acids. CDR3 in DNA: TGTGCCTGGAGTGTAGCGGCGTACTCCTACGAGCAGTACTTC. Translating it yields CAWSVAAYSYEQYF.

This clonotype was seen ten or more times. This chain links TRBV11-1 with TRBJ2-4; possibly TRBD1 for D (5 bases). Germline values: CDR1 SGHAT, CDR2 FQDESV (reference sequence). The CDR3 has 12 amino acids. V shed 3 bases and J shed 9 bases, with 9 bases lying between them. The CDR3 sequence: CASSFTRGIQYF. The CDR3 nucleotides read TGTGCCAGCAGCTTCACAAGGGGCATTCAGTACTTC. The full variable domain, completed using reference TRBV11-1 and TRBJ2-4, is EAEVAQSPRYKITEKSQAVAFWCDPISGHATLYWYRQILGQGPELLVQFQDESVVDDSQLPKDRFSAERLKGVDSTLKIQPAELGDSAMYLCASSFTRGIQYFGAGTRLSVL.

V and J are TRBV18 and TRBJ2-7; TRBD2 matches at 8 bases. This CDR3 comprises 14 residues. The J segment lost 1 base and the V segment lost 8 bases, leaving 7 bases of the junction unmatched. From germline, CDR1 is KGHSH and CDR2 LQKENI. CDR3 sequence: CASQRGGGSYEQYF. Written as DNA, the CDR3 is TGTGCCAGCCAACGGGGGGGCGGGTCCTACGAGCAGTACTTC.

The V call is TRBV7-9, the J call TRBJ2-3; D might be TRBD2 (6 bases). V lost 5 bases and J 1 base, leaving 13 bases between the germline ends. The CDR3 length is 15 residues. CDR1 is SEHNR and CDR2 is FQNEAQ in the germline V gene (reference sequence). The CDR3 here is CASSTGVAGTDTQYF. DNA of the CDR3: TGTGCCAGCAGCACCGGGGTAGCGGGCACAGATACGCAGTATTTT.

This clonotype was seen at least ten times. The J gene is TRBJ1-5, the V gene TRBV28; 8 nucleotides agree with TRBD1. The CDR3 is made up of 14 amino acids. Germline CDR1 MDHEN, CDR2 SYDVKM. V was clipped by 6 bases and J by 4 bases; unmatched bases: 5. The CDR3 DNA is TGTGCCAGCAGGCCAGGGGGCACTAATCAGCCCCAGCATTTT. Protein sequence: CASRPGGTNQPQHF.